The clone carrying this T cell receptor (beta chain) was recorded at least ten times. Its target is not known. The CDR3 runs to 14 residues. Germline V gene data show CDR1 as SGHRS and CDR2 as YFSETQ. Unmatched junction bases numbered 7, after V lost 4 bases and J lost 6 bases. This sample was included in a study of T cells after yellow fever vaccination. Findings and caveats of the study: Most clones from primary vaccination were detected again post-booster (roughly 96% CD4, around 90% CD8).

TCRdb fed the 5' RACE reads into MiXCR, producing one record per CDR3 protein. The sample records 300,000 or so distinct CDR3 sequences, around 4.1% being singletons. V gene TRBV5-1 combines with J gene TRBJ2-3; 8 bases are a match to TRBD2. The clonotype was recovered from a man aged 18 to 30 who received the YFV17D yellow fever vaccine. Sequences were derived from PBMCs, sampled 5 days after the yellow fever booster vaccination. CDR3 residues: CASSPGTSTDTQYF. In nucleotides, the CDR3 is TGCGCCAGCAGCCCCGGGACTAGTACGGATACGCAGTATTTT.